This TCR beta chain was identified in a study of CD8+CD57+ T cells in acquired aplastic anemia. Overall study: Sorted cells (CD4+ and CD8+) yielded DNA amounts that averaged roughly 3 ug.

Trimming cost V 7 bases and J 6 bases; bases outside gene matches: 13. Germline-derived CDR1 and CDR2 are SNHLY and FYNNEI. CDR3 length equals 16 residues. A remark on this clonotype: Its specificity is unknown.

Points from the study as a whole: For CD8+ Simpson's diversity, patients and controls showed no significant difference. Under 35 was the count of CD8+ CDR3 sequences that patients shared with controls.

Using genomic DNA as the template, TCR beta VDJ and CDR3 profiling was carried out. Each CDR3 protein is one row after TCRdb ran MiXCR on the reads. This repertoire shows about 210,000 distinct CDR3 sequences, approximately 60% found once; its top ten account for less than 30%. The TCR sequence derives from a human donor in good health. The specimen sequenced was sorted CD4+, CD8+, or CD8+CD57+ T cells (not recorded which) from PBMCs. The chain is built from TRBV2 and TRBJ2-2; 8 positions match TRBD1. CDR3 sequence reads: CASTARRTGNSGELFF. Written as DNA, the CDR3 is TGTGCCAGCACCGCACGGCGGACAGGGAATTCCGGGGAGCTGTTTTTT.